These T cell receptor beta chains were read from a single sample in a study of blood T cell repertoires in COVID-19. Clones were read by immunoSEQ multiplex PCR, and TCRdb kept only the in-frame ones, dropping some. In the table there are roughly 350,000 clones, approximately 92% of which are singletons. The specimen was PBMCs or T cells enriched from blood (not recorded which). Every receptor here comes from a woman younger than 45 who had recovered from COVID-19. The CDR3 runs from the conserved cysteine through the conserved F or W. Fields, in order: V gene, clone size, D gene, J gene, CDR3 protein, CDR3 DNA. D genes are given only for firm matches. Only part of the rows carry a size: once, few, many, or a class if the clone is expanded.

>TRBV21-1|-|-|TRBJ1-3
CASSGGNTIYF
TGTGCCAGTTCAGGGGGAAACACCATATATTTT
>TRBV7-2|-|-|TRBJ2-1
CASRSDGTRNNEQFF
TGTGCCAGCAGATCCGACGGGACTCGCAACAATGAGCAGTTCTTC
>TRBV28|-|TRBD2|TRBJ2-7
CASSFDHRTSGGYEQYF
TGTGCCAGCAGTTTTGATCACCGGACTAGCGGGGGATACGAGCAGTACTTC
>TRBV15|-|-|TRBJ1-2
CATAIRGGENYGYTF
TGTGCCACTGCAATTAGGGGGGGCGAGAACTATGGCTACACCTTC
>TRBV6-1|-|-|TRBJ2-3
CASSEIWAGTDTQYF
TGTGCCAGCAGTGAAATCTGGGCCGGAACAGATACGCAGTATTTT
>TRBV5-1|-|-|TRBJ2-3
CASSLAATGTDTQYF
TGCGCCAGCAGCTTGGCCGCGACTGGCACAGATACGCAGTATTTT
>TRBV10-3|-|TRBD1|TRBJ1-2
CAISETRGVDYGYTF
TGTGCCATCAGTGAGACCAGGGGGGTCGACTATGGCTACACCTTC
>TRBV28|-|-|TRBJ1-2
CASSLAQGNYGYTF
TGTGCCAGCAGTTTAGCTCAGGGTAACTATGGCTACACCTTC
>TRBV11-3|-|TRBD2|TRBJ2-1
CASSTRLAGANEQFF
TGTGCCAGCAGCACCCGACTAGCGGGGGCAAATGAGCAGTTCTTC
>TRBV6-5|-|TRBD1|TRBJ1-2
CASRTGQRYGYTF
TGTGCCAGCAGGACGGGACAGCGCTATGGCTACACCTTC
>TRBV7-9|-|TRBD1|TRBJ2-7
CASSLGTGYEQYF
TGTGCCAGCAGCTTAGGGACAGGTTACGAGCAGTACTTC
>TRBV2|-|TRBD2|TRBJ2-1
CASSLLSGGFYNEQFF
TGTGCCAGCAGCCTTTTGAGCGGGGGGTTTTACAATGAGCAGTTCTTC
>TRBV21-1|-|-|TRBJ1-4
CASNDDRGGEKLFF
TGTGCCAGCAACGACGACAGGGGTGGAGAAAAACTGTTTTTT
>TRBV28|-|-|TRBJ1-5
CATSDSENQPQHF
TGTGCCACCTCGGACAGCGAGAATCAGCCCCAGCATTTT
>TRBV4-1|-|TRBD1|TRBJ2-7
CASSQGQGNYEQYF
TGCGCCAGCAGCCAGGGACAGGGGAACTACGAGCAGTACTTC
>TRBV5-1|-|-|TRBJ2-5
CASSFRQETQYF
TGCGCCAGCAGCTTCCGCCAAGAGACCCAGTACTTC
>TRBV7-3|-|-|TRBJ2-7
CASSFRGSGAKDNYEQYF
TGTGCCAGCAGCTTTCGGGGTTCAGGGGCAAAGGACAACTACGAGCAGTACTTC
>TRBV7-3|once|-|TRBJ2-2
CASSWGPTGELFF
TGTGCCAGCAGCTGGGGGCCTACCGGGGAGCTGTTTTTT
>TRBV13|-|-|TRBJ1-6
CASSLSLSPLHF
TGTGCCAGCAGCCTGTCTTTGTCACCCCTCCACTTT
>TRBV7-2|-|TRBD2|TRBJ2-1
CASSLQLAGGGSYNEQFF
TGTGCCAGCAGCTTACAACTAGCGGGAGGGGGCTCCTACAATGAGCAGTTCTTC
>TRBV2|-|-|TRBJ2-7
CASSEGGKGYEQYF
TGTGCCAGCAGTGAAGGCGGGAAAGGGTACGAGCAGTACTTC
>TRBV9|-|-|TRBJ2-1
CASSNDKSYNEQFF
TGTGCCAGCAGCAATGACAAGTCATACAATGAGCAGTTCTTC
>TRBV7-2|-|TRBD1|TRBJ1-2
CASSLVQTGVGGYTF
TGTGCCAGCAGCTTAGTGCAGACAGGGGTGGGTGGCTACACCTTC
>TRBV6-5|-|-|TRBJ1-3
CASRARGSTGNTIYF
TGTGCCAGCAGAGCTAGGGGTTCCACTGGAAACACCATATATTTT
>TRBV28|-|-|TRBJ1-5
CASSDEGLGNQPQHF
TGTGCCAGCAGTGATGAGGGTTTGGGGAATCAGCCCCAGCATTTT
>TRBV24-1|-|TRBD2|TRBJ2-5
CATSAGTSGKGGETQYF
TGTGCCACCAGTGCTGGGACTAGCGGGAAAGGGGGAGAGACCCAGTACTTC
>TRBV28|-|-|TRBJ1-5
CASSFLDTSQPQHF
TGTGCCAGCAGTTTCCTGGACACCAGTCAGCCCCAGCATTTT
>TRBV27|-|TRBD2|TRBJ2-1
CASSRMLAGGSYNEQFF
TGTGCCAGCAGTCGGATGCTAGCGGGAGGTTCCTACAATGAGCAGTTCTTC
>TRBV28|-|TRBD1|TRBJ1-2
CASSSGTGILYGYTF
TGTGCCAGCAGTTCCGGGACAGGGATTCTCTATGGCTACACCTTC
>TRBV7-2|-|TRBD1|TRBJ2-3
CASSARQGGDTQYF
TGTGCCAGCAGCGCCAGACAGGGCGGAGATACGCAGTATTTT
>TRBV28|-|-|TRBJ1-1
CASSSLGGEAFF
TGTGCCAGCAGTTCCCTAGGGGGTGAAGCTTTCTTT
>TRBV2|-|TRBD1|TRBJ2-1
CASRGGLSYNEQFF
TGTGCCAGCCGAGGGGGCCTCTCCTACAATGAGCAGTTCTTC
>TRBV7-3|-|-|TRBJ2-3
CASSRQGHGTDTQYF
TGTGCCAGCAGCCGCCAAGGACACGGAACAGATACGCAGTATTTT
>TRBV6-5|-|TRBD1|TRBJ2-7
CASSPTGTGAYEQYF
TGTGCCAGCAGCCCAACCGGGACAGGGGCCTACGAGCAGTACTTC
>TRBV5-1|-|TRBD1|TRBJ1-1
CASSLGIRGHTEAFF
TGCGCCAGCAGCTTGGGTATAAGGGGGCACACTGAAGCTTTCTTT